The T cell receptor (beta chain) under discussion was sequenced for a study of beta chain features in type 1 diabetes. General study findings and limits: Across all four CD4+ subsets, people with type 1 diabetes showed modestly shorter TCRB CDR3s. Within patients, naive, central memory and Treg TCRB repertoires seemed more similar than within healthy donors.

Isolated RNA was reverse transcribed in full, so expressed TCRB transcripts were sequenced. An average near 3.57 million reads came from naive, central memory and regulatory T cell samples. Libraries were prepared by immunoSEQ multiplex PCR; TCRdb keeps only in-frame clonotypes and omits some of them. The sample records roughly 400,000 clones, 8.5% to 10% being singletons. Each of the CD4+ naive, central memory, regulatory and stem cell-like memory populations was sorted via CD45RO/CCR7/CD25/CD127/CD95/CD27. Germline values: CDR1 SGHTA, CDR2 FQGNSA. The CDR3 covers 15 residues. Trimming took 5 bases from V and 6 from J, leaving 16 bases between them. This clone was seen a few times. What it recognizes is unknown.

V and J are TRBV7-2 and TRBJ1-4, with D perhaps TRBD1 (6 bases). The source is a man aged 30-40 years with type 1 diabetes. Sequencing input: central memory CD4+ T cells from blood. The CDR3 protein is CASSIRTARDEKLFF. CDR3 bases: TGTGCCAGCAGCATAAGGACAGCGCGGGATGAAAAACTGTTTTTT.